The entry below gives a single T cell receptor beta chain sequence along with its context. Its antigen is undetermined. The data were taken from a study of OX40 agonist ivuxolimab in advanced cancers. About the research overall: Anti-PD-1, anti-PD-L1 or anti-CTLA-4 therapy given earlier was allowed, and roughly 38% had some. Findings and caveats of the study: Among patients with partial responses at 0.1-3.0 mg/kg, clonal expansion was among the lowest.

If patients had autoimmune disease history or systemic immunosuppression, they were excluded. Sequencing was performed with immunoSEQ multiplex PCR; in TCRdb, only in-frame clones are kept and a portion is missing. This table has about 82,000 clones, 75% to 90% appearing once. This sample comprised CD4+ or CD8+ T cells sorted from blood, obtained in a trial of the OX40 agonist ivuxolimab. The sequence derives from an adult with an advanced solid tumor such as melanoma, head and neck, liver or kidney cancer.

The CDR3 spells CASSLKREKLFF. CDR3 nucleotides: TGTGCCAGCAGCTTGAAACGGGAAAAACTGTTTTTT. V gene TRBV5-8 combines with J gene TRBJ1-4; D is ambiguous. Germline V gene sequence: CDR1 SGHTS, CDR2 YDEGEE. Trimming removed 1 base from V and 8 bases from J, with 6 bases in between. The length of the CDR3 is 12 residues.